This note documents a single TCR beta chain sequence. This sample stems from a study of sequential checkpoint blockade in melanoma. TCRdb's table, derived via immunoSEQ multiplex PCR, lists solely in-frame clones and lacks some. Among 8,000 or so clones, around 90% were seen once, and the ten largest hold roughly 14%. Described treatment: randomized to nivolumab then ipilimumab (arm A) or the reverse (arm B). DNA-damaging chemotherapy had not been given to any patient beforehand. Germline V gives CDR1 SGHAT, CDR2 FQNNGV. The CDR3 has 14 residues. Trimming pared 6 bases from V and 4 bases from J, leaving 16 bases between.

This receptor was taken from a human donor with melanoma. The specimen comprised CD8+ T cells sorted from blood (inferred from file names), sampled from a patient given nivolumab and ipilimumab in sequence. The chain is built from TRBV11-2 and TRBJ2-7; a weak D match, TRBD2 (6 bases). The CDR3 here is CASRAGYREYEQYV. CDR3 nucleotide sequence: TGTGCCAGCAGGGCCGGATACCGGGAGTACGAGCAGTACGTC.